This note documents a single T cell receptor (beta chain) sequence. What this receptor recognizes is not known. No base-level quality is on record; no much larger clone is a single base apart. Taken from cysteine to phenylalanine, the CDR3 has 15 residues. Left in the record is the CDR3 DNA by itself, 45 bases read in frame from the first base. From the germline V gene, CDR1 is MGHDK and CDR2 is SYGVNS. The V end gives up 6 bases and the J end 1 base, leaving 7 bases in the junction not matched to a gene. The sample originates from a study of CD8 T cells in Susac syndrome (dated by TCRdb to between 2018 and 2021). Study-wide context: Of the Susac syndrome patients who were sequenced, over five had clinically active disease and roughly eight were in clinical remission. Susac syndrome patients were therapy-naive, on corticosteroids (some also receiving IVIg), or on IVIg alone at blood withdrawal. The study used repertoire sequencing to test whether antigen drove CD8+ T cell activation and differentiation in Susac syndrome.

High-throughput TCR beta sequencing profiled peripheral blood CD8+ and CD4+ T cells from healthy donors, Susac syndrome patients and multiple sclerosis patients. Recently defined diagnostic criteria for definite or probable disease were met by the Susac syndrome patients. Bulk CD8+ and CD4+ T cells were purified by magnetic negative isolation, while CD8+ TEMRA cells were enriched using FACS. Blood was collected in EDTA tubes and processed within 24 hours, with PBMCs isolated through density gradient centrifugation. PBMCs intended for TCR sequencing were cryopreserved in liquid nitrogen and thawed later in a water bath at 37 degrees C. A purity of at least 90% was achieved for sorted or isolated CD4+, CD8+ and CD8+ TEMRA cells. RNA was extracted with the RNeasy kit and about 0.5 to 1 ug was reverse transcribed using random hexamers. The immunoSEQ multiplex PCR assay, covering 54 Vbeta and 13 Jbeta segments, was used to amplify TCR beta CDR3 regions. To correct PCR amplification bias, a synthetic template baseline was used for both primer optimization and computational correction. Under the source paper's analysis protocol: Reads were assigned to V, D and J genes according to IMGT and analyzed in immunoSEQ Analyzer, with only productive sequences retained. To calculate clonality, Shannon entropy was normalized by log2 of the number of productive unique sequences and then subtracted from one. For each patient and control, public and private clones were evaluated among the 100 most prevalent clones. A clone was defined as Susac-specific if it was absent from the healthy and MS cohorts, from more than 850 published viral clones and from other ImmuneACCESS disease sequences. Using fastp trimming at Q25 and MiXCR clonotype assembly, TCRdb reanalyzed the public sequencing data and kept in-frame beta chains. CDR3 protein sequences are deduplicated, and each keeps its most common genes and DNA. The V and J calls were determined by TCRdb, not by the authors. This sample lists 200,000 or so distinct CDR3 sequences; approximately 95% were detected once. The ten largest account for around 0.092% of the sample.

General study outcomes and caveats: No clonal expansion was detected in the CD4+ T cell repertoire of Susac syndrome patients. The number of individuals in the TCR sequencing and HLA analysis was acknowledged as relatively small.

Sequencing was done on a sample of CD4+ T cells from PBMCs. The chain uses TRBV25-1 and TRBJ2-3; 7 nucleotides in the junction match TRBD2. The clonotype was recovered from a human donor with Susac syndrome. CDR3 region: CASSLGGKGTDTQYF. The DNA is TGTGCCAGCAGCCTCGGGGGGAAAGGCACAGATACGCAGTATTTT.